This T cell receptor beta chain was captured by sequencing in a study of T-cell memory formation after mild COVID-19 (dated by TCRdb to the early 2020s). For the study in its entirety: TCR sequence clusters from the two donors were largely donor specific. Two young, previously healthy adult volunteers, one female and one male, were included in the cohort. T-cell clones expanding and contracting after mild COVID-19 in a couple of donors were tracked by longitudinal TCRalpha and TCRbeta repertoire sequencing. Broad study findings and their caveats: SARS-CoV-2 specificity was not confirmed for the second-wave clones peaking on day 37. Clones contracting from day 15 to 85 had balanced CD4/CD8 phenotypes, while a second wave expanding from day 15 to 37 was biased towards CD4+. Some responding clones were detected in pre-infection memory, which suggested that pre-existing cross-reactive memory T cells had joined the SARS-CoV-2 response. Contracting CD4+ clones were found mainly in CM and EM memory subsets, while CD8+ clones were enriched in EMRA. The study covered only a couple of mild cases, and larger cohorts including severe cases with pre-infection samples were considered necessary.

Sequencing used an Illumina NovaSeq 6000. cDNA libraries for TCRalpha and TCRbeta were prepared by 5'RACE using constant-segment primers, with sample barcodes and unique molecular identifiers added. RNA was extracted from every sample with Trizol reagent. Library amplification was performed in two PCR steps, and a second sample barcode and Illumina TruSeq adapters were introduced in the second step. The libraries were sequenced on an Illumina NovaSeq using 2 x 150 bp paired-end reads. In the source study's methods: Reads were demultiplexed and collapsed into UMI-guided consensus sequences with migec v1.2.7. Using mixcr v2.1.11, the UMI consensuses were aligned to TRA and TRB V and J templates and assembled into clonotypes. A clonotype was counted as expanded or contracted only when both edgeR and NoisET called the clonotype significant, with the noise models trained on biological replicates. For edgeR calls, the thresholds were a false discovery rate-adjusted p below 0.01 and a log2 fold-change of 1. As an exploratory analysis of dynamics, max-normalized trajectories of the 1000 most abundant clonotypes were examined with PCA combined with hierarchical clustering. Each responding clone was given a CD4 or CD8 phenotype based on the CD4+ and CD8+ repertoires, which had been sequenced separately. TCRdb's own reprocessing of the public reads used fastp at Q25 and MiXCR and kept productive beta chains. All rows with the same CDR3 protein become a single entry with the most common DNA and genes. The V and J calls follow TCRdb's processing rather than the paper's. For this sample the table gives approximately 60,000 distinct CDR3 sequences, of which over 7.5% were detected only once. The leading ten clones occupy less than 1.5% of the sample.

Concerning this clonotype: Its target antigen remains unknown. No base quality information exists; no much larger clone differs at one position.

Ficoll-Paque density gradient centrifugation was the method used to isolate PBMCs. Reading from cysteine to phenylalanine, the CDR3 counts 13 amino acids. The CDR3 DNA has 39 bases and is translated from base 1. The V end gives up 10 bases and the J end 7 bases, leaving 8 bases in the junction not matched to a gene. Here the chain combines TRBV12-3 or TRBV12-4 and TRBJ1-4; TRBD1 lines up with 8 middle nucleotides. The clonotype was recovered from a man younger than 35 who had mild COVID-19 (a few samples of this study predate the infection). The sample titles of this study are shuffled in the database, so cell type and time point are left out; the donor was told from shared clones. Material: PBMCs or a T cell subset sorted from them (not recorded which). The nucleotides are TGTGCCACGAGCCAGGGGGCGCGTGAAAAACTGTTTTTT. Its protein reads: CATSQGAREKLFF.